The clone carrying this T cell receptor (beta chain) is a singleton in its sample. This sample stems from a study of blood T cells in healthy people across ages. CDR1 is LGHDT, CDR2 YNNKEL, per germline (reference sequence). The CDR3 length is 14 residues. V gave up 6 bases and J gave up 5 bases, with 15 bases separating them. For the second PCR, which ran for about 7 to 11 cycles, a sample-barcoded 5' primer and a J-beta primer mix were used. A template-switch adaptor that had 12 random nucleotides put a tag on each cDNA molecule. TCRdb passed the 5' RACE reads through MiXCR, listing each CDR3 protein once. Of over 1,500,000 distinct CDR3 sequences detected, around 40% appear once; the ten largest clones hold about 21%.

Sequencing was done on a sample of blood. This TCR derives from a human donor in good health. The chain combines TRBV3-1 with TRBJ2-3; D remains ambiguous. CDR3 loop: CASRSFQAGDTQYF. The CDR3 DNA reads TGTGCCAGCAGAAGTTTCCAAGCCGGAGATACGCAGTATTTT.